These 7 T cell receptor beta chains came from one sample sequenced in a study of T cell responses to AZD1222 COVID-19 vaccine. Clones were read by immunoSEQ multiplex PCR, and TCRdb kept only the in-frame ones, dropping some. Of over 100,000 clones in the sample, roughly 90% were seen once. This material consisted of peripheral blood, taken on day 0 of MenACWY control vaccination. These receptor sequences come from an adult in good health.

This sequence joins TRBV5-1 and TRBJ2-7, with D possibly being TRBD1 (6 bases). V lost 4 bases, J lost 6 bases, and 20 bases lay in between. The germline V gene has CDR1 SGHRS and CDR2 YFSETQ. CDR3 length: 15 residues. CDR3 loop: CASSTLQGGSGEQYF. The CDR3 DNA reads TGCGCCAGCAGCACGTTACAGGGTGGGAGCGGCGAGCAGTACTTC. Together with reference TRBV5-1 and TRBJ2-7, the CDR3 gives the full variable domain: KAGVTQTPRYLIKTRGQQVTLSCSPISGHRSVSWYQQTPGQGLQFLFEYFSETQRNKGNFPGRFSGRQFSNSRSEMNVSTLELGDSALYLCASSTLQGGSGEQYFGPGTRLTVT.

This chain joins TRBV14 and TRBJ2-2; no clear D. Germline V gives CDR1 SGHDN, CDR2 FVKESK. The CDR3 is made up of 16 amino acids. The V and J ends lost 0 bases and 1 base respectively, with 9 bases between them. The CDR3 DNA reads TGTGCCAGCAGCCAAGATAGTCCGCAGAACACCGGGGAGCTGTTTTTT. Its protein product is CASSQDSPQNTGELFF.

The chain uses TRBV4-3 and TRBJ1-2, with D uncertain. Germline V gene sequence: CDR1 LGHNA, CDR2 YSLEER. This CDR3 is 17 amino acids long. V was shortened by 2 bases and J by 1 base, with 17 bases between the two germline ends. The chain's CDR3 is CASSQFPAGLDNYGYTF. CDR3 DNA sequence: TGCGCCAGCAGCCAATTCCCAGCGGGCTTGGATAACTATGGCTACACCTTC.

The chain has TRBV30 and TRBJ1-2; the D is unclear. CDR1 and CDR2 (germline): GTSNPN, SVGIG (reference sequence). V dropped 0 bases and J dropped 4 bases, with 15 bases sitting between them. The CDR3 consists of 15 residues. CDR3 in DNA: TGTGCCTGGAGTGTATACTCTTCAAGTTCCTATGGCTACACCTTC. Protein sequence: CAWSVYSSSSYGYTF.

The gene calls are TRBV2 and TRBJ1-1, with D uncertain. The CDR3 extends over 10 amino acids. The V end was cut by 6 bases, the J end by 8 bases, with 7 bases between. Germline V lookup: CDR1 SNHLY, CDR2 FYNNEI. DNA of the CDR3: TGTGCCAGCAGATTGACAGAAGCTTTCTTT. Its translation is CASRLTEAFF. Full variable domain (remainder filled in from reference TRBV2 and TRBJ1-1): EPEVTQTPSHQVTQMGQEVILRCVPISNHLYFYWYRQILGQKVEFLVSFYNNEISEKSEIFDDQFSVERPDGSNFTLKIRSTKLEDSAMYFCASRLTEAFFGQGTRLTVV.

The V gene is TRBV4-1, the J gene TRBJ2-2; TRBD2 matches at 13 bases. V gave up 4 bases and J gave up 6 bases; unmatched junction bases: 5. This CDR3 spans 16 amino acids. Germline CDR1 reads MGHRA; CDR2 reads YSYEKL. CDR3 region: CASSRGLAGVSGELFF. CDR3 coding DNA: TGCGCCAGCAGCCGCGGACTAGCGGGGGTGTCCGGGGAGCTGTTTTTT.

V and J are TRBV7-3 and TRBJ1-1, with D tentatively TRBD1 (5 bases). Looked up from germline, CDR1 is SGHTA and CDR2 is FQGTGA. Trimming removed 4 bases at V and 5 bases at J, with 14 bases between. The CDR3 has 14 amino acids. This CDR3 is CASSSHMGETEAFF. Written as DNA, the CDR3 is TGTGCCAGCAGCTCCCATATGGGGGAGACTGAAGCTTTCTTT.